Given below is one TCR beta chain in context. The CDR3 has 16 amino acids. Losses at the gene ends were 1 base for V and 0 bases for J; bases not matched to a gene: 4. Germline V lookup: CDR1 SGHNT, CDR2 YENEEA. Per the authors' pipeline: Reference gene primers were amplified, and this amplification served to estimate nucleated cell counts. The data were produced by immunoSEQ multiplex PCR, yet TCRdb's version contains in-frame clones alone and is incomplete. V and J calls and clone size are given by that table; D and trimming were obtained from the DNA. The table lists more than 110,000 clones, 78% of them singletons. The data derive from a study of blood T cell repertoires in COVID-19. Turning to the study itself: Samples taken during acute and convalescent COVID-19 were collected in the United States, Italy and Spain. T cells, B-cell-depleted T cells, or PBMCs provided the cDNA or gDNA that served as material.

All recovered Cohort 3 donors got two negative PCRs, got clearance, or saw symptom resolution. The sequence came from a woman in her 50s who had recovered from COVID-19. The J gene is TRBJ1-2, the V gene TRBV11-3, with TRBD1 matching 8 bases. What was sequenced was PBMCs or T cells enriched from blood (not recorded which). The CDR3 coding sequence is TGTGCCAGCAGCTTAGCGGACAGGGAGGCTAACTATGGCTACACCTTC. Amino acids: CASSLADREANYGYTF.